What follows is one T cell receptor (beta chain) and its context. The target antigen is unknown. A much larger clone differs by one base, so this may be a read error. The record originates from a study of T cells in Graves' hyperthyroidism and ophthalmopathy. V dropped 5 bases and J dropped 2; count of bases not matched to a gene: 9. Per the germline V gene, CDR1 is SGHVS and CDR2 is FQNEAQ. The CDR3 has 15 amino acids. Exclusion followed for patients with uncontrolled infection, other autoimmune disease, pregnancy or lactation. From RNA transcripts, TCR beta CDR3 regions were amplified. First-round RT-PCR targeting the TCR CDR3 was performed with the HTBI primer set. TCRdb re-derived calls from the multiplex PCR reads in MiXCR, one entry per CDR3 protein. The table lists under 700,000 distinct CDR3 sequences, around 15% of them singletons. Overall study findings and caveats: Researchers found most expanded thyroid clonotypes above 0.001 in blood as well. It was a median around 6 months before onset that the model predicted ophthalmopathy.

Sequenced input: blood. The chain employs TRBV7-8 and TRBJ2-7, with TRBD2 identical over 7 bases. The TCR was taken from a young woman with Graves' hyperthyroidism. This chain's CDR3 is CASSPRGSGTYEQYF. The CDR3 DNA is TGTGCCAGCAGCCCCCGGGGGAGCGGGACCTACGAGCAGTACTTC.